This passage covers 21 T cell receptor beta chains from one sample sequenced in a study of beta chain features in type 1 diabetes. As every portion of the isolated RNA was reverse transcribed, the sequencing read expressed TCRB transcripts. Measured with immunoSEQ multiplex PCR; TCRdb has only the in-frame clones, and not every one. The sample records hundreds of thousands of clones, roughly 15% being singletons. Sequenced sample: naive CD4+ T cells from blood. All receptors derive from a woman aged 18-29 years in good health.

In its sample, this clone was seen a few times. This chain connects TRBV28 to TRBJ1-1; tentative D call: TRBD1 (5 bases). V shed 4 bases and J shed 2 bases, with 11 bases lying between them. Germline lookup yields CDR1 MDHEN and CDR2 SYDVKM. The CDR3 covers 14 residues. The chain's CDR3 is CASSSSGRNTEAFF. CDR3 nucleotides: TGTGCCAGCAGTTCTTCAGGGAGAAACACTGAAGCTTTCTTT.

The V and J genes are TRBV6-5 and TRBJ2-5; D remains unclear. The end of the DNA fits TRBJ2-7 better, so the J call may be wrong. Germline values: CDR1 MNHEY, CDR2 SVGAGI. This CDR3 spans 13 amino acids. In nucleotides, the CDR3 is TGTGCCAGCAGTGTTCCTCCGCGCTACGAGCAGTACTTC. Protein sequence: CASSVPPRYEQYF.

This chain links TRBV27 with TRBJ2-5; TRBD2 matches at 9 bases. The V gene end was trimmed by 4 bases and the J gene end by 4 bases; junction bases not matched to a gene: 10. The germline V gene encodes CDR1 MNHEY and CDR2 SMNVEV (reference sequence). This CDR3 comprises 16 residues. The DNA for the CDR3 is TGTGCCAGCAGTTCCTCTAGCGGGAAGTTTAGAGAGACCCAGTACTTC. As protein: CASSSSSGKFRETQYF.

The chain uses TRBV7-2 and TRBJ2-3; 8 bases fit TRBD1. V was pared by 5 bases and J by 11 bases, with 9 bases of the junction left unmatched. The CDR3 runs to 13 residues. Germline-derived CDR1 and CDR2 are SGHTA and FQGNSA. The CDR3 loop reads CASSSGQGGLQYF. In nucleotides, the CDR3 is TGTGCCAGCAGCAGCGGACAGGGTGGTTTGCAGTATTTT.

V usage is TRBV28 and J usage is TRBJ1-5; D perhaps matches TRBD1 (6 bases). There are 15 residues in the CDR3. With 2 bases removed from V and 4 bases from J, the gap between germline ends came to 12 bases. Germline-derived CDR1 and CDR2 are MDHEN and SYDVKM. The CDR3 spells CASSLGQGMNQPQHF. The DNA for the CDR3 is TGTGCCAGCAGTTTAGGGCAGGGGATGAATCAGCCCCAGCATTTT.

The rearrangement joins TRBV6-5 to TRBJ2-3; D not certain. V was shortened by 0 bases and J by 4 bases, with 8 bases between the two germline ends. The CDR3 spans 14 residues. Germline loops: CDR1 MNHEY, CDR2 SVGAGI. The CDR3 sequence: CASSYSGASDTQYF. Here the CDR3 DNA reads TGTGCCAGCAGTTACTCAGGAGCTTCAGATACGCAGTATTTT.

Only a few counts were recorded for this clone. The chain employs TRBV10-3 and TRBJ2-3; no definite D call. Trimming left V 7 bases short and J 0 bases short, with 14 bases between. Germline CDR1 and CDR2: ENHRY and SYGVKD. The CDR3 has 15 residues. Here the CDR3 reads CAITNPGGSTDTQYF. The CDR3 DNA reads TGTGCCATCACCAACCCAGGCGGAAGCACAGATACGCAGTATTTT.

This clone was counted a few times. Other DNA sequences in this sample translate to the same CDR3. The J gene is TRBJ1-2, the V gene TRBV20-1; a weak D match, TRBD1 (5 bases). In germline, CDR1 is DFQATT, CDR2 SNEGSKA (reference sequence). V lost 6 bases and J 2 bases, leaving 7 bases between the germline ends. The CDR3 covers 11 residues. The CDR3 coding sequence is TGCAGTGCAACAGGAAACTATGGCTACACCTTC. Encoded protein: CSATGNYGYTF.

This sequence joins TRBV18 and TRBJ2-5; 8 nucleotides align to TRBD2. Looked up from germline, CDR1 is KGHSH and CDR2 is LQKENI. The CDR3 consists of 15 residues. V shed 3 bases, J shed 2 bases, and the junction held 5 bases outside the gene matches. The CDR3 region is CASSPVSGVQETQYF. The CDR3 bases are TGTGCCAGCTCACCGGTTAGCGGGGTTCAAGAGACCCAGTACTTC. Supplemented by reference TRBV18 and TRBJ2-5, the full variable domain reads NAGVMQNPRHLVRRRGQEARLRCSPMKGHSHVYWYRQLPEEGLKFMVYLQKENIIDESGMPKERFSAEFPKEGPSILRIQQVVRGDSAAYFCASSPVSGVQETQYFGPGTRLLVL.

The V and J genes are TRBV7-2 and TRBJ1-1; a possible D gene is TRBD1 (6 bases). The CDR3 has 13 residues. Germline assignment: CDR1 SGHTA and CDR2 FQGNSA. Trimming removed 5 bases at V and 4 bases at J, with 11 bases between. The CDR3 DNA sequence: TGTGCCAGCAGCAGCACAGGGTTCACTGAAGCTTTCTTT. The encoded protein is CASSSTGFTEAFF.

V usage is TRBV11-2 and J usage is TRBJ2-3; 12 nucleotides agree with TRBD2. Germline V gene sequence: CDR1 SGHAT, CDR2 FQNNGV. The CDR3 extends over 16 amino acids. The ends lost 1 base at V and 7 bases at J; junction bases unmatched: 6. The CDR3 region is CASSLGLAGGLNTQYF. In DNA form, the CDR3 reads TGTGCCAGCAGCTTAGGGCTAGCGGGAGGGCTAAATACGCAGTATTTT. The full variable domain, in which reference TRBV11-2 and TRBJ2-3 provide the parts outside the CDR3, is EAGVAQSPRYKIIEKRQSVAFWCNPISGHATLYWYQQILGQGPKLLIQFQNNGVVDDSQLPKDRFSAERLKGVDSTLKIQPAKLEDSAVYLCASSLGLAGGLNTQYFGPGTRLTVL.

The chain couples TRBV28 to TRBJ2-7, with D possibly matching TRBD2 (6 bases). V lost 6 bases and J 2 bases, leaving 17 bases between the germline ends. This CDR3 region has 15 residues. Germline assignment: CDR1 MDHEN and CDR2 SYDVKM. The CDR3 DNA reads as TGTGCCAGCAGCCTAGGCGGGGTAGCGGCCTACGAGCAGTACTTC. Translation gives CASSLGGVAAYEQYF.

This clone was counted only a few times. V gene TRBV6-5 combines with J gene TRBJ2-1, with 9 bases matching TRBD2. The CDR3 runs to 14 residues. Unmatched junction bases numbered 11, after V lost 11 bases and J lost 6 bases. CDR1 and CDR2 from the germline V gene are MNHEY and SVGAGI. Here the CDR3 DNA reads TGTGCCGTCGCGGCGGTAGCGGGAGCCAATGAGCAGTTCTTC. It translates to CAVAAVAGANEQFF.

The rearrangement uses TRBV5-1 and TRBJ2-3; D not certain. Germline-derived CDR1 and CDR2 are SGHRS and YFSETQ. The CDR3 runs 15 residues. Trimming cost V 0 bases and J 2 bases, with 10 bases left between them. CDR3 bases: TGCGCCAGCAGCTTGGGGGCCAGTTACACAGATACGCAGTATTTT. Translation gives CASSLGASYTDTQYF.

This clone has just a few counts. The chain combines TRBV4-2 with TRBJ2-5; TRBD2 is a possible D gene (7 bases). Looked up from germline, CDR1 is LGHNA and CDR2 is YNFKEQ. Trimming stripped 4 bases from V and 2 bases from J, with 17 bases between. The CDR3 contains 16 residues. The CDR3 DNA sequence: TGTGCCAGCAGCCCCGGGGGGCACCGGTCACAAGAGACCCAGTACTTC. Translated: CASSPGGHRSQETQYF.

This chain connects TRBV28 to TRBJ2-5, with no clear D. Looked up from germline, CDR1 is MDHEN and CDR2 is SYDVKM. Deletions cut 6 bases from V and 0 bases from J, with 11 bases between. There are 14 residues in the CDR3. The CDR3 reads CASSQARYQETQYF. CDR3 in DNA: TGTGCCAGCAGCCAAGCGAGGTACCAAGAGACCCAGTACTTC. The entire variable domain, with the rest obtained from reference TRBV28 and TRBJ2-5, is as follows: DVKVTQSSRYLVKRTGEKVFLECVQDMDHENMFWYRQDPGLGLRLIYFSYDVKMKEKGDIPEGYSVSREKKERFSLILESASTNQTSMYLCASSQARYQETQYFGPGTRLLVL.

J is TRBJ2-1 and V is TRBV5-1; 14 bases are shared with TRBD2. With V trimmed by 3 bases and J by 3 bases, 14 bases remained unmatched. Germline lookup yields CDR1 SGHRS and CDR2 YFSETQ. CDR3 size: 20 residues. CDR3 in DNA: TGCGCCAGCAGCTGGCCGGGACTAGCGGGAGTTTTTCCTCGCTACAATGAGCAGTTCTTC. Translation gives CASSWPGLAGVFPRYNEQFF.

Only a few counts were recorded for this clone. The rearrangement joins TRBV2 to TRBJ1-4; 8 positions match TRBD1. Unmatched junction bases numbered 8, after V lost 6 bases and J lost 8 bases. Per germline, CDR1 SNHLY and CDR2 FYNNEI. There are 14 residues in the CDR3. CDR3 amino acids: CASRGTGGGEKLFF. CDR3 DNA: TGTGCCAGCAGGGGGACAGGCGGTGGGGAAAAACTGTTTTTT.

This sequence joins TRBV2 and TRBJ2-3, with D perhaps TRBD2 (5 bases). The V gene lost 6 bases and the J gene lost 0 bases, with 7 bases spanning the gap. From germline, CDR1 is SNHLY and CDR2 FYNNEI. CDR3 size: 13 residues. The CDR3 coding sequence is TGTGCCAGCAGGGGAGTCAGCACAGATACGCAGTATTTT. Protein: CASRGVSTDTQYF.

This clone has more than one count but fewer than ten. The CDR3 here is CASSSGGTRAFF. CDR3 DNA sequence: TGTGCCAGCTCCTCCGGCGGGACACGGGCTTTCTTT. The V gene is TRBV7-9, the J gene TRBJ1-1; TRBD1 might be the D (6 bases). Trimming shortened V by 8 bases and J by 11 bases, and 18 bases separated the two germline ends. Germline values: CDR1 SEHNR, CDR2 FQNEAQ (reference sequence). The CDR3 is 12 residues long.

The rearrangement links TRBV11-2 to TRBJ1-4; 7 bases map to TRBD1. This CDR3 spans 17 amino acids. With 1 base clipped from V and 5 bases from J, the junction kept 10 bases outside the gene matches. CDR1 is SGHAT, CDR2 FQNNGV, per germline. The CDR3 coding sequence is TGTGCCAGCAGCTTAGTACGAGGGGGCCGGGCAAATGAAAAACTGTTTTTT. It codes for CASSLVRGGRANEKLFF. Drawing the rest from reference TRBV11-2 and TRBJ1-4, the complete variable domain is EAGVAQSPRYKIIEKRQSVAFWCNPISGHATLYWYQQILGQGPKLLIQFQNNGVVDDSQLPKDRFSAERLKGVDSTLKIQPAKLEDSAVYLCASSLVRGGRANEKLFFGSGTQLSVL.